This T cell receptor beta chain derives from a study of T cell changes during pregnancy in multiple sclerosis. The table came from immunoSEQ multiplex PCR; TCRdb's copy has only in-frame clones and leaves some out. This table holds roughly 38,000 clones, about nine tenths found once. This CDR3 spans 15 amino acids. The source of this sequence is a female donor in good health, enrolled as a control in a pregnancy study. V is TRBV21-1 and J is TRBJ2-2; TRBD1 is the table's D call, not checked against the DNA. TRBV21-1 is a pseudogene locus. The sample consisted of peripheral blood, taken in the third trimester of pregnancy. CDR3: CASSPRGQCTGELFF. CDR3 coding DNA: TGTGCCAGCAGTCCCAGGGGGCAATGCACCGGGGAGCTGTTTTTT.